Following are 5 T cell receptor beta chains from one sample sequenced in a study of CD8+CD57+ T cells in acquired aplastic anemia. Template material for TCR beta VDJ and CDR3 profiling consisted of genomic DNA. TCRdb called the reads again in MiXCR, with one record for every CDR3 protein. The repertoire holds about 190,000 distinct CDR3 sequences, approximately 49% seen once, with approximately 15% in the top ten. The sample taken for sequencing was sorted CD4+, CD8+, or CD8+CD57+ T cells (not recorded which) from PBMCs. These receptors were taken from a human donor in good health, serving as a control.

This clonotype was picked up one time. The V call is TRBV5-1, the J call TRBJ2-1; D gene unclear. This CDR3 has 13 amino acids. Trimming removed 3 bases from V and 5 bases from J, with 9 bases in between. The V gene's germline CDR1 is SGHRS and CDR2 YFSETQ. The chain's CDR3 is CASSSDTDNEQFF. For the CDR3, the DNA is TGCGCCAGCAGCTCCGACACCGACAATGAGCAGTTCTTC.

This clonotype was recorded many times. The rearrangement uses TRBV7-3 and TRBJ1-1; possible D gene TRBD1, 5 bases. The CDR3 spans 12 residues. Germline V gives CDR1 SGHTA, CDR2 FQGTGA. V was shortened by 1 base and J by 8 bases, with 8 bases between the two germline ends. The CDR3 DNA is TGTGCCAGCAGCTTAATGGGGGGAGAAGCTTTCTTT. This translates into CASSLMGGEAFF.

This clonotype was counted many times. The chain couples TRBV3-1 to TRBJ1-4, with D possibly TRBD1 on 6 matching bases. In germline, CDR1 is LGHDT, CDR2 YNNKEL (reference sequence). V was cut by 2 bases and J by 5 bases, with 9 bases left in between. The CDR3 spans 14 residues. The CDR3 sequence: CASSQPGANEKLFF. Here the CDR3 DNA reads TGTGCCAGCAGCCAACCAGGGGCGAATGAAAAACTGTTTTTT.

This clonotype was observed at least ten times. V usage is TRBV20-1 and J usage is TRBJ2-3; possible D gene TRBD1, 6 bases. Germline lookup yields CDR1 DFQATT and CDR2 SNEGSKA (reference sequence). There are 17 residues in the CDR3. V gave up 1 base and J gave up 1 base, with 18 bases separating them. The CDR3 here is CSARVGYRQARTDTQYF. The CDR3 DNA reads TGCAGTGCTAGAGTTGGATATCGACAGGCGCGCACAGATACGCAGTATTTT.

V gene TRBV7-9 combines with J gene TRBJ2-1; 9 bases agree with TRBD2. CDR3 length: 14 residues. Trimming took 2 bases from V and 6 from J; bases not matched to a gene: 2. The germline CDR1 and CDR2 sequences are SEHNR and FQNEAQ (reference sequence). The CDR3: CASSLKTSGNEQFF. In DNA, the CDR3 is TGTGCCAGCAGCTTAAAGACTAGCGGCAATGAGCAGTTCTTC.